This TCR beta chain is drawn from a study of blood T cell repertoires in COVID-19. Between the trimmed V and J ends, which lost 0 bases and 4 bases, there was a span of 9 bases. The CDR3 contains 14 residues. Germline V gene sequence: CDR1 MNHEY, CDR2 SVGAGI. This clone has only a few counts. Profiled with immunoSEQ multiplex PCR; TCRdb holds only in-frame clones, not every one. The data contain 250,000 to 350,000 clones, about 91% of them singletons. This TCR came from a woman aged 55 to 70 with acute or convalescent COVID-19. The chain couples TRBV6-5 to TRBJ1-2; D call uncertain. Sequencing input: peripheral blood. The CDR3 DNA is TGTGCCAGCAGTTACTCGGCGGCGGCCTATGGCTACACCTTC. It translates to CASSYSAAAYGYTF.